The rows below give T cell receptor beta chains drawn from one sample of a study of T cell responses to AZD1222 COVID-19 vaccine. Some clones are missing from TCRdb's copy, which holds only in-frame ones; the method was immunoSEQ multiplex PCR. The sample lists 82,000 or so clones, 90% occurring once. Specimen: peripheral blood, collected on day 0 of AZD1222 vaccination. These receptors were obtained from an adult in good health. The CDR3 runs from the conserved cysteine through the conserved F or W. The D gene is left open where the match is weak. Clone size is shown for a subset of rows, as once, few, many or a class of expanded clone.

v_call	d_call	j_call	clone_size	cdr3_aa	cdr3_nt
TRBV7-9	-	TRBJ2-3	-	CASRPTSSPDTDTQYF	TGTGCCAGCAGGCCTACTTCCTCCCCGGACACAGATACGCAGTATTTT
TRBV4-3	TRBD1	TRBJ1-4	-	CASSPWTGEKLFF	TGCGCCAGCAGCCCTTGGACAGGGGAAAAACTGTTTTTT
TRBV6-5	TRBD1	TRBJ1-5	-	CAGSLTTGGNQPQHF	TGTGCCGGCAGTTTAACCACAGGGGGTAATCAGCCCCAGCATTTT
TRBV6-5	-	TRBJ1-6	-	CASSYRPENPPLHF	TGTGCCAGCAGTTACCGCCCAGAGAATCCACCCCTCCACTTT
TRBV19	-	TRBJ2-7	few	CASSIGRSYEQYF	TGTGCCAGTAGTATAGGGAGGTCCTACGAGCAGTACTTC
TRBV9	-	TRBJ1-1	-	CASSVGRNTEAFF	TGTGCCAGCAGCGTAGGCAGGAACACTGAAGCTTTCTTT
TRBV13	TRBD2	TRBJ2-3	-	CASSSRGTTDTQYF	TGTGCCAGCAGCTCGCGGGGGACCACAGATACGCAGTATTTT
TRBV28	-	TRBJ1-5	-	CASSLLGSNQPQHF	TGTGCCAGCAGTTTACTAGGTAGCAATCAGCCCCAGCATTTT
TRBV19	-	TRBJ1-1	-	CASSINTNTEAFF	TGTGCCAGTAGTATTAACACAAACACTGAAGCTTTCTTT
TRBV3-1/TRBV3-2	TRBD2	TRBJ2-1	-	CASSQVGGAGGRLNEQFF	TGTGCCAGCAGCCAAGTCGGGGGAGCGGGGGGGAGGCTGAATGAGCAGTTCTTC
TRBV29-1	-	TRBJ2-7	-	CSVAKDYEQYF	TGCAGCGTAGCGAAGGATTACGAGCAGTACTTC
TRBV7-9	TRBD1	TRBJ2-7	-	CASSLAGQSYEQYF	TGTGCCAGCAGCTTAGCGGGACAGTCCTACGAGCAGTACTTC
TRBV5-1	-	TRBJ2-4	-	CASSLDLAAKNIQYF	TGCGCCAGCAGCTTGGACCTCGCAGCCAAAAACATTCAGTACTTC
TRBV28	-	TRBJ2-7	-	CASSFAGSSYEQYF	TGTGCCAGCAGTTTCGCAGGGAGCTCCTACGAGCAGTACTTC
TRBV29-1	-	TRBJ1-1	-	CSPTGRENTEAFF	TGCAGCCCTACGGGCAGGGAGAACACTGAAGCTTTCTTT
TRBV18	-	TRBJ2-5	once	CASSPPGVGSETQYF	TGTGCCAGCTCACCTCCGGGGGTAGGGTCTGAGACCCAGTACTTC
TRBV3-1/TRBV3-2	TRBD2	TRBJ2-7	-	CASSQGLAGYEQYF	TGTGCCAGCAGCCAAGGACTAGCGGGTTACGAGCAGTACTTC
TRBV2	TRBD1	TRBJ1-5	-	CASRDRALNQPQHF	TGTGCCAGCAGGGACAGGGCTTTAAATCAGCCCCAGCATTTT
TRBV19	-	TRBJ1-5	-	CASSGRKQPQHF	TGTGCCAGTAGTGGGAGGAAACAGCCCCAGCATTTT
TRBV28	TRBD1	TRBJ1-6	-	CASSLEDRALHF	TGTGCCAGCAGTTTAGAGGACAGGGCCCTCCACTTT
TRBV7-2	-	TRBJ1-4	-	CASSFTTTNEKLFF	TGTGCCAGCAGCTTCACAACAACTAATGAAAAACTGTTTTTT
TRBV5-1	-	TRBJ1-4	-	CASSFGISGIAEKLFF	TGCGCCAGCAGCTTTGGTATTTCGGGGATAGCTGAAAAACTGTTTTTT
TRBV19	TRBD1	TRBJ1-5	-	CASRGQGSQPQHF	TGTGCCAGTAGGGGACAGGGAAGCCAGCCCCAGCATTTT
TRBV27	TRBD1	TRBJ1-2	-	CASSVRGRRGYTF	TGTGCCAGCAGTGTAAGGGGGCGCAGGGGCTACACCTTC
TRBV28	-	TRBJ1-6	-	CASSSGTLYNSPLHF	TGTGCCAGCAGTTCAGGGACACTTTATAATTCACCCCTCCACTTT
TRBV4-2	-	TRBJ1-4	few	CASSRTEFNEKLFF	TGTGCCAGCAGCCGGACGGAATTTAATGAAAAACTGTTTTTT
TRBV10-3	TRBD2	TRBJ2-3	-	CAITKTSGGAGDTQYF	TGTGCCATCACCAAGACTAGCGGGGGGGCCGGGGATACGCAGTATTTT
TRBV30	TRBD1	TRBJ1-2	-	CAWSASRQGRYGYTF	TGTGCCTGGAGTGCCTCCCGACAGGGTCGCTATGGCTACACCTTC
TRBV18	-	TRBJ1-5	-	CASSVQGYQPQHF	TGTGCCAGCTCAGTACAGGGTTATCAGCCCCAGCATTTT
TRBV9	TRBD2	TRBJ2-7	-	CASSVTSGGVGEQYF	TGTGCCAGCAGCGTGACTAGCGGGGGAGTTGGAGAGCAGTACTTC
TRBV24-1	TRBD2	TRBJ2-5	-	CATSELIAGGLETQYF	TGTGCCACCAGTGAACTTATAGCGGGGGGGCTTGAGACCCAGTACTTC
TRBV5-1	TRBD1	TRBJ1-2	-	CASSNPGQGAYGYTF	TGCGCCAGCAGCAACCCGGGACAGGGGGCCTATGGCTACACCTTC
TRBV11-2	-	TRBJ2-7	-	CASSEGPQGSDEQYF	TGTGCCAGCAGCGAAGGGCCCCAGGGGAGCGACGAGCAGTACTTC
TRBV2	-	TRBJ2-7	-	CASSPDTRPYEQYF	TGTGCCAGCAGTCCAGACACCCGCCCCTACGAGCAGTACTTC
TRBV30	-	TRBJ1-5	-	CAWSVRVGQPQHF	TGTGCCTGGAGTGTACGGGTTGGTCAGCCCCAGCATTTT
TRBV11-2	TRBD2	TRBJ2-1	-	CASSSHSERGGRGEQFF	TGTGCCAGCAGCTCTCACTCTGAGCGGGGGGGCCGTGGTGAGCAGTTCTTC
TRBV18	-	TRBJ1-1	once	CASSPSRDIEAFF	TGTGCCAGCTCACCAAGTAGGGACATTGAAGCTTTCTTT
TRBV19	TRBD1	TRBJ1-6	-	CASKLQGISPLHF	TGTGCCAGCAAACTACAGGGGATTTCACCCCTCCACTTT
TRBV5-4	-	TRBJ1-3	-	CASSGDGNTIYF	TGTGCCAGCAGCGGGGACGGAAACACCATATATTTT
TRBV9	-	TRBJ1-1	-	CASGYSQNTEAFF	TGTGCCAGCGGGTACAGCCAGAACACTGAAGCTTTCTTT
TRBV2	-	TRBJ1-4	-	CASRTGGLEKLFF	TGTGCCAGCAGGACAGGTGGTCTGGAAAAACTGTTTTTT
TRBV4-3	TRBD1	TRBJ2-2	-	CASSQETGASTGELFF	TGCGCCAGCAGCCAAGAGACAGGGGCCTCCACCGGGGAGCTGTTTTTT
TRBV11-2	-	TRBJ2-3	once	CASSQTQGLPGYF	TGTGCCAGCAGCCAGACACAGGGATTACCGGGGTATTTT
TRBV25-1	-	TRBJ1-3	-	CASSGSSGDGNTIYF	TGTGCCAGCAGTGGGTCCAGCGGTGACGGAAACACCATATATTTT
TRBV11-3	TRBD1	TRBJ2-1	-	CASSLAGTGAYNEQFF	TGTGCCAGCAGCTTAGCCGGGACAGGGGCCTACAATGAGCAGTTCTTC
TRBV7-9	-	TRBJ2-7	-	CASSLGQGRNYEQYF	TGTGCCAGCAGCTTAGGCCAGGGAAGGAACTACGAGCAGTACTTC
TRBV2	-	TRBJ2-7	-	CASSLPGGPYEQYF	TGTGCCAGCAGCCTCCCGGGGGGCCCCTACGAGCAGTACTTC
TRBV18	-	TRBJ2-7	-	CASSVSVRPGGYYEQYF	TGTGCCAGCTCAGTCAGCGTTCGTCCCGGAGGTTACTACGAGCAGTACTTC
TRBV5-1	TRBD1	TRBJ2-7	-	CASSLGKGAYEQYF	TGCGCCAGCAGCTTGGGGAAGGGGGCGTACGAGCAGTACTTC
TRBV15	-	TRBJ1-2	-	CATSPLGASDGYTF	TGTGCCACCAGCCCCCTTGGGGCATCTGATGGCTACACCTTC
TRBV7-9	-	TRBJ1-2	-	CASSLESGIMGYTF	TGTGCCAGCAGCTTAGAGTCCGGCATTATGGGCTACACCTTC
TRBV7-9	TRBD2	TRBJ2-5	-	CASSPSRASGGETQYF	TGTGCCAGCAGCCCCTCCCGGGCTAGCGGGGGGGAGACCCAGTACTTC
TRBV6-6	-	TRBJ1-5	-	CASSYGERASNQPQHF	TGTGCCAGCAGTTACGGAGAGAGAGCTAGCAATCAGCCCCAGCATTTT
TRBV5-1	-	TRBJ1-5	once	CASSLGAEDNQPQHF	TGCGCCAGCAGCTTGGGAGCGGAGGACAATCAGCCCCAGCATTTT
TRBV7-8	-	TRBJ2-1	-	CASSLDTGSYNEQFF	TGTGCCAGCAGCTTAGACACGGGGTCCTACAATGAGCAGTTCTTC
TRBV7-2	-	TRBJ2-1	-	CASSLFHADSYNEQFF	TGTGCCAGCAGCTTGTTCCACGCGGACTCCTACAATGAGCAGTTCTTC
TRBV10-3	-	TRBJ1-1	-	CAISEGRQMNTEAFF	TGTGCCATCAGTGAGGGGAGACAGATGAACACTGAAGCTTTCTTT
TRBV6-5	-	TRBJ1-6	once	CASSYSGTGSPLHF	TGTGCCAGCAGTTACTCCGGTACTGGTTCACCCCTCCACTTT
TRBV19	-	TRBJ1-1	-	CASSHRTAPYGEAFF	TGTGCCAGTAGCCATAGGACAGCGCCTTACGGTGAAGCTTTCTTT